The 8 T cell receptor beta chains given below trace back to one sample, sequenced in a study of early T cells in non-severe SARS-CoV-2 infection. TCRdb passed the 5' RACE reads through MiXCR, listing each CDR3 protein once. The sample carries some 40,000 distinct CDR3 sequences, roughly 4% recorded once. The sequenced sample was whole blood. These receptors came from an adult who was a healthcare worker with PCR-confirmed SARS-CoV-2 infection or an uninfected control (not recorded which).

The chain has TRBV12-3 or TRBV12-4 and TRBJ1-5, with a possible D match to TRBD1 (5 bases). V was trimmed by 6 bases and J by 11 bases, leaving 17 bases between them. The CDR3 extends over 13 amino acids. CDR3 residues: CASRSTYQGTQHF. Here the CDR3 DNA reads TGTGCCAGCAGGTCTACCTATCAGGGAACCCAGCATTTT.

This clonotype was seen repeatedly, ten times or more. This rearrangement joins TRBV10-3 to TRBJ2-1, with D tentatively TRBD1 or TRBD2 (5 bases each). The germline V gene has CDR1 ENHRY and CDR2 SYGVKD. The CDR3 sequence is 14 residues long. Trimming took 10 bases from V and 6 from J, leaving 19 bases between them. The CDR3 region has the DNA TGTGCCACCTCCCCAGGGAGTGGGGCCAATGAGCAGTTCTTC. Translated: CATSPGSGANEQFF.

In this sample, this clonotype turned up many times. The rearrangement joins TRBV24-1 to TRBJ2-2; a weak D match, TRBD1 (5 bases). Trimming took off 7 bases at V and 6 bases at J, with 8 bases between the two ends. The CDR3 has 12 amino acids. Per the germline V gene, CDR1 is KGHDR and CDR2 is SFDVKD. The CDR3 protein is CATSGQAGELFF. The CDR3 DNA sequence: TGTGCCACCAGCGGACAAGCCGGGGAGCTGTTTTTT.

This clonotype was counted ten times or more. V is TRBV27 and J is TRBJ2-7; TRBD1 matches 8 bases. The V gene end was trimmed by 6 bases and the J gene end by 6 bases; junction bases not matched to a gene: 13. Germline-derived CDR1 and CDR2 are MNHEY and SMNVEV (reference sequence). The CDR3 runs to 15 residues. The CDR3 DNA sequence: TGTGCCAGCAGCCCCTCCCCGGCAGGGGGCTTCGAGCAGTACTTC. Protein sequence: CASSPSPAGGFEQYF.

In this sample, this clonotype turned up many times. The chain carries TRBV14 and TRBJ1-3; no definite D call. The CDR3 is 16 residues long. V was clipped by 4 bases and J by 0 bases, with 13 bases between them. Germline assignment: CDR1 SGHDN and CDR2 FVKESK. This CDR3 is CASSLQDGRSGNTIYF. CDR3 bases: TGTGCCAGCAGCCTTCAGGACGGCCGCTCTGGAAACACCATATATTTT. Together with reference TRBV14 and TRBJ1-3, the CDR3 gives the full variable domain: EAGVTQFPSHSVIEKGQTVTLRCDPISGHDNLYWYRRVMGKEIKFLLHFVKESKQDESGMPNNRFLAERTGGTYSTLKVQPAELEDSGVYFCASSLQDGRSGNTIYFGEGSWLTVV.

This clonotype was seen at least ten times. The V gene is TRBV12-3 or TRBV12-4, the J gene TRBJ2-5; no reliable D call. V gave up 5 bases and J gave up 1 base, with 5 bases separating them. CDR3 length: 12 residues. CDR3 in amino acids: CASSPLQETQYF. The DNA for the CDR3 is TGTGCCAGCAGTCCACTCCAAGAGACCCAGTACTTC.

This clonotype appeared many times. CDR3 bases: TGCGCCAGCAGCTTCGGGGACCCAAGCTCCTACGAGCAGTACTTC. Protein sequence: CASSFGDPSSYEQYF. J is TRBJ2-7 and V is TRBV5-1, with D perhaps matching TRBD1 or TRBD2 (5 bases each). The CDR3 consists of 15 residues. Germline loops: CDR1 SGHRS, CDR2 YFSETQ. V lost 2 bases and J lost 0, with 12 bases in between.

The V call is TRBV3-1, the J call TRBJ2-1; D is undetermined. The CDR3 covers 12 residues. Trimming took off 4 bases at V and 5 bases at J, with 6 bases between the two ends. Germline V gene data show CDR1 as LGHDT and CDR2 as YNNKEL (reference sequence). CDR3 nucleotide sequence: TGTGCCAGCAGCCCCCGGAACAATGAGCAGTTCTTC. It encodes CASSPRNNEQFF.